This T cell receptor (beta chain) was captured by sequencing in a study of cytomegalovirus exposure and HLA in healthy donors. With respect to this clone: The antigen is undetermined.

This CDR3 region has 15 residues. CDR1 and CDR2 from the germline V gene are MDHEN and SYDVKM. The V end was cut by 8 bases, the J end by 0 bases, with 17 bases between. Whole-study findings and limits: Reports credit the classifier with highly specific, highly sensitive diagnosis of cytomegalovirus status. Through in vitro validation, three CMV-associated chains were shown to be specific for CMV antigens. Cytomegalovirus association was assigned to about 150 TCR beta chains.

The PCR made use of 60 Vbeta and 13 Jbeta primers. The table came from immunoSEQ multiplex PCR; TCRdb's copy has only in-frame clones and leaves some out. The sample includes about 190,000 clones, roughly four fifths of them seen just once. The sequence derives from a woman aged 18-29 years in good health and CMV-seronegative. V and J are TRBV28 and TRBJ2-7; maybe TRBD1 (6 bases). Sequencing was done on a sample of PBMCs. The DNA of the CDR3 is TGTGCCAGCTACCGGCCGGGACAAAGCTCCTACGAGCAGTACTTC. As protein: CASYRPGQSSYEQYF.